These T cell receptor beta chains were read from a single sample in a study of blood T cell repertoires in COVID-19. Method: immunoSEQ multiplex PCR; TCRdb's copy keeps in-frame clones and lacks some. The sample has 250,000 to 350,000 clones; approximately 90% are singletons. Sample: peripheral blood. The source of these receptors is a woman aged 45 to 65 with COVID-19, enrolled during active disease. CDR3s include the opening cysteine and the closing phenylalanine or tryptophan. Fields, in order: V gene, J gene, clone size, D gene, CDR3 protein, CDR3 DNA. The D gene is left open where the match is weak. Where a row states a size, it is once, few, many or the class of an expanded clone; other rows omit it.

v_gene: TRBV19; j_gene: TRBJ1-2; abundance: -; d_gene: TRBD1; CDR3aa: CASTYRDRVNYGYTF; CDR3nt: TGTGCCAGTACCTACCGGGACAGGGTTAACTATGGCTACACCTTC
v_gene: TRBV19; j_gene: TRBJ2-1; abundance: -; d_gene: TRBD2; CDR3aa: CASSIKTSGRWGYNEQFF; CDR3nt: TGTGCCAGTAGTATCAAGACTAGCGGGAGGTGGGGTTACAATGAGCAGTTCTTC
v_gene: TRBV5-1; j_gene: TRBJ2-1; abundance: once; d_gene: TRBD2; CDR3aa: CASSQLAGGDYNEQFF; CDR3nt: TGCGCCAGCAGCCAACTAGCGGGAGGGGACTACAATGAGCAGTTCTTC
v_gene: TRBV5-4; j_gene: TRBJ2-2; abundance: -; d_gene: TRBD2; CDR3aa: CASSFTSGRVNTGELFF; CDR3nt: TGTGCCAGCAGCTTCACTAGCGGGAGGGTGAACACCGGGGAGCTGTTTTTT
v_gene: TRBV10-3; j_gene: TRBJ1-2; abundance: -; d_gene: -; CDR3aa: CAISESVGGSRDF; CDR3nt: TGTGCCATCAGTGAGTCAGTTGGAGGCAGCAGAGACTTC
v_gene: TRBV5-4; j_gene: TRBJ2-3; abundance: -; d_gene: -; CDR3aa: CASSSYTDTQYF; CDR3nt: TGTGCCAGCAGCTCGTACACAGATACGCAGTATTTT
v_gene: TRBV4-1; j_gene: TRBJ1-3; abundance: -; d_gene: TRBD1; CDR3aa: CASSQVATGAGNTIYF; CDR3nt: TGCGCCAGCAGCCAAGTTGCGACAGGGGCTGGAAACACCATATATTTT
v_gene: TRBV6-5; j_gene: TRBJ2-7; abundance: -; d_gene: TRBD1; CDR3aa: CASRFGTGDYEQYF; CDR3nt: TGTGCCAGCAGGTTCGGGACAGGGGATTACGAGCAGTACTTC
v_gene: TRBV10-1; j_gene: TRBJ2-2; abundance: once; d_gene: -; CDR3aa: CASKGGTGELFF; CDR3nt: TGCGCCAGCAAGGGGGGGACCGGGGAGCTGTTTTTT
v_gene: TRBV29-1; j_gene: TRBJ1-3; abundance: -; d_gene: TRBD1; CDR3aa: CSGTGGGNTIYF; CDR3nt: TGCAGCGGAACAGGGGGTGGAAACACCATATATTTT
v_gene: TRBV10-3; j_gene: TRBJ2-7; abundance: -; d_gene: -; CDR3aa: CAISESPVYHEQYF; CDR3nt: TGTGCCATCAGTGAGTCTCCCGTCTACCACGAGCAGTACTTC
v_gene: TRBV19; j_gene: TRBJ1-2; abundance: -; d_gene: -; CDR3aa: CASSQTGGPVYGYTF; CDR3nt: TGTGCCAGTAGTCAAACAGGAGGGCCCGTCTATGGCTACACCTTC
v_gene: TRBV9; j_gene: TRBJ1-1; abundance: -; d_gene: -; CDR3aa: CASSVLGARNTEAFF; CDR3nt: TGTGCCAGCAGCGTACTGGGGGCGCGGAACACTGAAGCTTTCTTT
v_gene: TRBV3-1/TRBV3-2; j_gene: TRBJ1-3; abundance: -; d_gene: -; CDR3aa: CASSQYDRRPNTIYF; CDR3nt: TGTGCCAGCAGCCAATACGACAGGCGACCAAACACCATATATTTT
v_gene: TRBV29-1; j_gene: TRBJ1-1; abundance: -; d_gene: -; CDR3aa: CSTTGGDTEAFF; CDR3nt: TGCAGCACCACCGGAGGGGACACTGAAGCTTTCTTT
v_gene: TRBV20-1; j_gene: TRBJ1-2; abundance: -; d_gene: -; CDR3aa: CSARDSYGYTF; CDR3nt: TGCAGTGCTAGAGACAGCTATGGCTACACCTTC
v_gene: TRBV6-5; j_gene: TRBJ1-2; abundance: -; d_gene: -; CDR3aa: CASRADHYGYTF; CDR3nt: TGTGCCAGCAGGGCGGATCACTATGGCTACACCTTC
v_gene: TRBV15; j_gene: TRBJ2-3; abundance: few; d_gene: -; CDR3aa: CATKDADTSTDTQYF; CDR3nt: TGTGCCACCAAAGATGCGGACACTAGCACAGATACGCAGTATTTT
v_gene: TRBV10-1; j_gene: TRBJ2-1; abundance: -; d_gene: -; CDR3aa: CASSVSTLGSSYNEQFF; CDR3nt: TGCGCCAGCAGCGTTTCAACTCTGGGCAGCTCCTACAATGAGCAGTTCTTC
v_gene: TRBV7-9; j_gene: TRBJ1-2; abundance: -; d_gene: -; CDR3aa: CASSLVDYGYTF; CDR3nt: TGTGCCAGCAGCTTAGTAGACTATGGCTACACCTTC
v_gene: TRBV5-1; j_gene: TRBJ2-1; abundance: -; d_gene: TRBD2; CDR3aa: CASSLTSGTRHEQFF; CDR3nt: TGCGCCAGCAGTTTAACTAGTGGGACTAGACATGAGCAGTTCTTC
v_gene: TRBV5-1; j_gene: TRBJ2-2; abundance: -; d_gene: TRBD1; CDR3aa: CASRESTGVGTGELFF; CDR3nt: TGCGCCAGCAGAGAGTCGACAGGGGTCGGGACCGGGGAGCTGTTTTTT
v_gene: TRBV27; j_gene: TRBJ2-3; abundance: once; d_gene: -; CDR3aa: CATPSLELIQCTQYF; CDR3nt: TGTGCCACCCCATCGCTAGAGCTAATCCAATGTACGCAGTATTTT
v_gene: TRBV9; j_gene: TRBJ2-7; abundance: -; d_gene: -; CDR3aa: CASSVGGNTYEQYF; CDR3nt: TGTGCCAGCAGCGTAGGTGGCAATACCTACGAGCAGTACTTC
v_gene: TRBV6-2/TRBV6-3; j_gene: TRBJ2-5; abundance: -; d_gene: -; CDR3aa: CASSYLPSAETQYF; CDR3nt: TGTGCCAGCAGTTACTTGCCTAGCGCGGAGACCCAGTACTTC
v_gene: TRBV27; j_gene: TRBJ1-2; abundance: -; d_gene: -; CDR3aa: CASSHSRGGAYGYTF; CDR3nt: TGTGCCAGCAGTCACAGCCGGGGGGGTGCCTATGGCTACACCTTC
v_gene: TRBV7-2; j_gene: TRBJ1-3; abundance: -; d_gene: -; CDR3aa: CASSPTVRFGNTIYF; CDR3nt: TGTGCCAGCAGCCCGACAGTACGCTTCGGAAACACCATATATTTT
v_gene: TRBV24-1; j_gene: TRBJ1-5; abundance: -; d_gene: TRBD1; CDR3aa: CATSEAGTGVNQPQHF; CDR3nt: TGTGCCACCAGTGAGGCCGGGACAGGGGTCAATCAGCCCCAGCATTTT
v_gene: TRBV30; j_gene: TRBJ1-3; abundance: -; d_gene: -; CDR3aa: CAWRTTGIGNTIYF; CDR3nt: TGTGCCTGGAGAACCACAGGGATTGGAAACACCATATATTTT
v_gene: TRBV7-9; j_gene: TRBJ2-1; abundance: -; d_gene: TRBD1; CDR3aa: CASSSLDRGHNEQFF; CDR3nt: TGTGCCAGCAGCTCACTGGACAGGGGCCACAATGAGCAGTTCTTC
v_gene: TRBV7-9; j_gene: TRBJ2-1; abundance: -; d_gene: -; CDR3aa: CASSLAQGTYNEQFF; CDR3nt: TGTGCCAGCAGCTTAGCCCAGGGGACCTACAATGAGCAGTTCTTC
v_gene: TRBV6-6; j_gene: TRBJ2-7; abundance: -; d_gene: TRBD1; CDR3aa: CASSTGQLYEQYF; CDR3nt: TGTGCCAGCAGTACGGGACAGCTCTACGAGCAGTACTTC
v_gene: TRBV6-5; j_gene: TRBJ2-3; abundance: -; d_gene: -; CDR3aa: CASSPGVHPTQYF; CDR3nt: TGTGCCAGCAGCCCCGGGGTCCATCCGACGCAGTATTTT
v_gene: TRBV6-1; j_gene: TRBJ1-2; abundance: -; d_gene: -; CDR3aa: CASSEVAGQGYGYTF; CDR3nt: TGTGCCAGCAGTGAGGTTGCCGGCCAGGGCTATGGCTACACCTTC
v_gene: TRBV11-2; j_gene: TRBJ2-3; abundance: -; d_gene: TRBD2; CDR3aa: CASSSTGTRGTDTQYF; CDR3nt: TGTGCCAGCAGCTCAACCGGGACTAGGGGCACAGATACGCAGTATTTT
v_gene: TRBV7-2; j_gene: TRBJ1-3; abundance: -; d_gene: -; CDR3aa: CASSQSPGAAPGNTIYF; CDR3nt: TGTGCCAGCAGCCAATCCCCTGGAGCAGCCCCAGGAAACACCATATATTTT
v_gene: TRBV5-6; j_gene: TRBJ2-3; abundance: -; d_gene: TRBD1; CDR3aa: CASSIGDRLKQYF; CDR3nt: TGTGCCAGCAGCATAGGGGACAGACTTAAGCAGTATTTT
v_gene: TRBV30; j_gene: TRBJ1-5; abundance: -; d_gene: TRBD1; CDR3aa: CAWSPRQGAQPQHF; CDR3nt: TGTGCCTGGAGCCCCAGACAGGGTGCTCAGCCCCAGCATTTT